This TCR beta chain comes out of a study of kidney transplant recipient with SARS-CoV-2 infection. This clonotype was counted at least ten times. The junction had 0 bases not matched to a gene; V was cut back by 3 bases and J by 0 bases. The CDR3 length is 13 residues. Looked up from germline, CDR1 is SGHTS and CDR2 is YDEGEE. TCRdb independently ran MiXCR on the reads; one entry per CDR3 protein. In the table there are some 220,000 distinct CDR3 sequences, under 30% of which are singletons. The genes are TRBV5-8 and TRBJ2-7; 7 nucleotides line up with TRBD2. Sequences were derived from a blood sample, sampled at baseline and between days 110 and 120 from a kidney transplant recipient. The receptor comes from a male patient younger than 45 who had COVID-19 and was a kidney transplant recipient. Some T cells may originate from the graft donor. CDR3 loop: CASSSSGSYEQYF. The CDR3 nucleotides read TGTGCCAGCAGCTCTAGCGGCTCCTACGAGCAGTACTTC.